Sequencing of this T cell receptor (beta chain) was carried out in a study of Ad26.COV2.S vaccination and SARS-CoV-2 variants. The germline V and J ends were trimmed by 0 bases and 4 bases, with 8 bases remaining between them. Germline V gene sequence: CDR1 SGHTA, CDR2 FQGNSA. The CDR3 totals 14 residues. The treatment here: around 19 received Ad26.COV2.S at low or high dose, single or two shots; 5 received placebo; per-sample allocation not given. Vaccine and placebo recipients were sampled on day 63 after the first injection. An Ad26 vector expressing Wuhan-strain SARS-CoV-2 spike constituted the vaccine. Here immunoSEQ multiplex PCR was the method, and the copy in TCRdb shows in-frame clones only, minus some. The repertoire holds a few hundred thousand clones, with more than 75% as singletons. Whole-study results and caveats: People who got the vaccine or the placebo had similar non-spike TCR breadth.

In regard to this clone: Its specificity is not known.

This clonotype was sampled from a person between 18 and 59 years old who received the Ad26.COV2.S COVID-19 vaccine or a placebo. The chain couples TRBV7-2 to TRBJ2-3; D possibly corresponds to TRBD2 (5 bases). The material sequenced was peripheral blood, taken in a trial of Ad26.COV2.S vaccine versus placebo. CDR3: CASSLARRADTQYF. The CDR3 bases are TGTGCCAGCAGCTTAGCGAGGCGGGCAGATACGCAGTATTTT.